The 2 T cell receptor beta chains in this list originate from one sample, sequenced in a study of cytomegalovirus exposure and HLA in healthy donors. The PCR contained 60 Vbeta and 13 Jbeta primers. TCRdb keeps only in-frame clones here, not all; method: immunoSEQ multiplex PCR. The sample records over 100,000 clones, approximately 78% being singletons. Material for sequencing was PBMCs. These receptors all stem from a woman between 45 and 60 years old in good health and CMV-seropositive.

In this sample, this clone turned up once. V usage is TRBV30 and J usage is TRBJ2-3, with 9 bases identical to TRBD2. Germline V CDR1 and CDR2: GTSNPN, SVGIG (reference sequence). V lost 8 bases to trimming and J lost 6 bases; unmatched junction nucleotides: 9. This CDR3 has 13 residues. CDR3 amino acids: CARGVAGADTQYF. The CDR3 DNA follows: TGTGCCCGCGGGGTAGCGGGAGCGGATACGCAGTATTTT.

CDR3 nucleotide sequence: TGTGCCAGCAGGGCGGGGGGTAACCAAGAGACCCAGTACTTC. Translation gives CASRAGGNQETQYF. The V and J genes are TRBV5-4 and TRBJ2-5, with 8 bases that match TRBD2. CDR1 is SGHNT and CDR2 is YYREEE in the germline V gene (reference sequence). The CDR3 is 14 residues long. The junction had 3 bases not matched to a gene; V was cut back by 5 bases and J by 0 bases.